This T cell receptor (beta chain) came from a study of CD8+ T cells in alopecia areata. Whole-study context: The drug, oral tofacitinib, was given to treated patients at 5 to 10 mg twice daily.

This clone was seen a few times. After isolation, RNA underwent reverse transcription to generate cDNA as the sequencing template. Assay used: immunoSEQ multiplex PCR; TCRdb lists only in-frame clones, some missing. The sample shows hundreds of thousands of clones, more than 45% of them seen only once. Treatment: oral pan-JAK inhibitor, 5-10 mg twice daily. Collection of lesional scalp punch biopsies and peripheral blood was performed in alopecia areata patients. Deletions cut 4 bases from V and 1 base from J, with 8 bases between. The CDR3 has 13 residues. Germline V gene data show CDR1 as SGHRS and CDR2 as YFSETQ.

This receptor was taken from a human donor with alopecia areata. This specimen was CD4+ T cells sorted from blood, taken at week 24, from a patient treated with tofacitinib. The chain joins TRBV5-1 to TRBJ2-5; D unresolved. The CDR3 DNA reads TGCGCCAGCAGCACCAATTTCCAAGAGACCCAGTACTTC. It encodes CASSTNFQETQYF.